The sequence of this T cell receptor beta chain was determined in a study of T-cell reconstitution after alpha-beta-depleted transplantation in children. Points from the study as a whole: High day-60 TCRbeta diversity in some patients came from surviving recipient T cells and thymic progenitors. Several hundred expanded graft clones reportedly supplied alpha-beta T cells about two months after transplant. Once a year had passed after transplant, T-cell counts and diversity came mostly from newly produced T cells.

As regards this clonotype: No antigen is known for it.

As it was prepared, the TCRbeta library received unique molecular identifiers. TCRdb passed the PCR reads through MiXCR, listing each CDR3 protein once. The repertoire holds approximately 980,000 distinct CDR3 sequences, with around 30% as singletons. With V trimmed by 0 bases and J by 1 base, 5 bases remained unmatched. The CDR3 contains 17 residues. Germline CDR1 and CDR2: ENHRY and SYGVKD. The starting material was PBMCs, mostly from graft donor cells, obtained 360 days after TCRalphabeta/CD19-depleted stem cell transplant. This clonotype was obtained from a boy younger than two who had a stem cell transplant for SCID, so the T cells may come from the graft donor. The chain employs TRBV10-3 and TRBJ2-2; 7 bases match TRBD2. The CDR3 sequence is CAISESGIAGNTGELFF. For the CDR3, the DNA is TGTGCCATCAGTGAGTCGGGGATAGCGGGGAACACCGGGGAGCTGTTTTTT.